Reported below is one TCR beta chain. Profiled with immunoSEQ multiplex PCR; TCRdb holds only in-frame clones, not every one. The table shows under 300,000 clones, with about 83% occurring only once. These data come from a study of blood T cell repertoires in COVID-19. As for the study in general: Sites in the United States, Italy and Spain provided acute and convalescent COVID-19 samples. From T cells, B-cell-depleted T cells, or PBMCs came the material, which was cDNA or gDNA.

Trimming shortened V by 5 bases and J by 6 bases, and 7 bases separated the two germline ends. From germline, CDR1 is SEHNR and CDR2 FQNEAQ (reference sequence). CDR3 size: 11 residues. The rearrangement uses TRBV7-9 and TRBJ1-2; D uncertain. This TCR came from a human donor in a cohort sampled during active COVID-19. The sequenced sample was peripheral blood. The CDR3 reads CASSAVNGYTF. CDR3 sequence (DNA): TGTGCCAGCAGCGCGGTGAATGGCTACACCTTC.